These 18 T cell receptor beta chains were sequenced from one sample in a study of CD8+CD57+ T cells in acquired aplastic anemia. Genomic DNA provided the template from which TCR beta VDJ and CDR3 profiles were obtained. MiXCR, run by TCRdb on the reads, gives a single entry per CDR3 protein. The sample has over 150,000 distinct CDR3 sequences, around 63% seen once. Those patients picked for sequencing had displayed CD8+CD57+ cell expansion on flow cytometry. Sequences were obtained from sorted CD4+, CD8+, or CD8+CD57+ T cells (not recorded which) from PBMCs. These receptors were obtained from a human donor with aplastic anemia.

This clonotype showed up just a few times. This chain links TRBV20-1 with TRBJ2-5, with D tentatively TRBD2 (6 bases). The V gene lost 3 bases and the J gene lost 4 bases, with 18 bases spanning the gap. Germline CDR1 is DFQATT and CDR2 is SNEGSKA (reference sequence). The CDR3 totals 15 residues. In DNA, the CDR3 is TGCAGTGCTAGCCCCCCCCAGCGAGCGGGAGAGACCCAGTACTTC. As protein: CSASPPQRAGETQYF.

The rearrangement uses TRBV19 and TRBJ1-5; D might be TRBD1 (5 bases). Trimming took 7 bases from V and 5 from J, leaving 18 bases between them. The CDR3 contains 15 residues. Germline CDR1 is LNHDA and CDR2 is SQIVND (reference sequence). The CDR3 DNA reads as TGTGCCAGTATGGATTCGCAGGGCGGGCATCAGCCCCAGCATTTT. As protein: CASMDSQGGHQPQHF.

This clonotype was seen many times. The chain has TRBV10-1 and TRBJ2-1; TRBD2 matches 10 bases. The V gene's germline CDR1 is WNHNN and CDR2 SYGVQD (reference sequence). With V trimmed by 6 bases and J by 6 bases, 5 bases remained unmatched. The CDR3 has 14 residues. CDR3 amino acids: CASSPGLAFNEQFF. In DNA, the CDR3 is TGCGCCAGCAGCCCGGGACTAGCGTTCAATGAGCAGTTCTTC.

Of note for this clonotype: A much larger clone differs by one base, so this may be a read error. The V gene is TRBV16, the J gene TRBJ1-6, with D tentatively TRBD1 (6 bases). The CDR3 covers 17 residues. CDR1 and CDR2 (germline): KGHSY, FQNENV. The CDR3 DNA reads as TGTGCCAGCAGCCAATTGACAGGTTCCTCCTATAATTCACCCCTCCGCTTT. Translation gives CASSQLTGSSYNSPLRF.

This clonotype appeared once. The DNA for the CDR3 is TGTGCCAGCAGTCGCCGCCCCACGGGATTCGCTGAAGCTTTCTTT. Translating gives CASSRRPTGFAEAFF. The chain recombines TRBV27 with TRBJ1-1; D ambiguous. The CDR3 contains 15 residues. Germline V gene sequence: CDR1 MNHEY, CDR2 SMNVEV (reference sequence). V was trimmed by 5 bases and J by 6 bases, leaving 19 bases between them.

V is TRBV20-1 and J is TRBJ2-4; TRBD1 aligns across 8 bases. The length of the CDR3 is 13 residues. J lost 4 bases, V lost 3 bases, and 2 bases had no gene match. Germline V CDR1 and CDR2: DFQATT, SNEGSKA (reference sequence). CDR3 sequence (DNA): TGCAGTGCTAGGGGGACAGGAAAAAACATTCAGTACTTC. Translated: CSARGTGKNIQYF.

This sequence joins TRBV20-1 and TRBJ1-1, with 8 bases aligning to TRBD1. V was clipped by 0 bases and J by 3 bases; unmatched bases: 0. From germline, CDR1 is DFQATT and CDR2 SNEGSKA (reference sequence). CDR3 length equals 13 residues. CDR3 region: CSAREQGDTEAFF. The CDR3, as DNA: TGCAGTGCTAGAGAACAGGGGGACACTGAAGCTTTCTTT.

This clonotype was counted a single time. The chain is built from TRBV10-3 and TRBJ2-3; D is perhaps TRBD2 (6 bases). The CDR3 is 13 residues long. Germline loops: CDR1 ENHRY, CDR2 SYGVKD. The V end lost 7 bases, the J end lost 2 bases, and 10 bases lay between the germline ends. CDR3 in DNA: TGTGCCATCAACGAACTAGCCACAGATACGCAGTATTTT. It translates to CAINELATDTQYF.

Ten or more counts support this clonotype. CDR3 residues: CASSFNRAEATLYNSPLHF. CDR3 coding DNA: TGTGCCAGCAGCTTTAACCGGGCGGAGGCTACCCTCTATAATTCACCCCTCCACTTT. The chain is built from TRBV5-5 and TRBJ1-6; D remains ambiguous. Trimming shortened V by 2 bases and J by 3 bases, and 21 bases separated the two germline ends. Germline CDR1 is SGHKS and CDR2 is YYEKEE (reference sequence). The CDR3 contains 19 residues.

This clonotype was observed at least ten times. CDR3 protein: CASSQEEGAYEQYF. The CDR3 bases are TGTGCCAGCAGTCAGGAGGAGGGGGCTTACGAGCAGTACTTC. The chain joins TRBV5-5 to TRBJ2-7, with a possible D match to TRBD1 (7 bases). CDR1 and CDR2 (germline): SGHKS, YYEKEE (reference sequence). CDR3 length equals 14 residues. The V gene lost 5 bases and the J gene lost 4 bases, with 16 bases spanning the gap.

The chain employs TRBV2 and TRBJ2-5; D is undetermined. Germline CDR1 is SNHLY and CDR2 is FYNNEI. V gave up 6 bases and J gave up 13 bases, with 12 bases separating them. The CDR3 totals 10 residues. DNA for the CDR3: TGTGCCAGCAGCCAGAGGACCACGTACTTC. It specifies CASSQRTTYF.

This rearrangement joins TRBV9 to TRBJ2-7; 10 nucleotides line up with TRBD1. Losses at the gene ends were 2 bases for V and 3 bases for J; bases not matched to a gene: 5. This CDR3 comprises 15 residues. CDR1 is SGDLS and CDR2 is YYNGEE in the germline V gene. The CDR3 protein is CASSVSGTGDYEQYF. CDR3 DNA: TGTGCCAGCAGCGTGTCCGGGACAGGGGACTACGAGCAGTACTTC.

CDR3 DNA sequence: TGTGCCTGGGCTACAGGGACCTCTGGAAACACCATATATTTT. This gives the protein CAWATGTSGNTIYF. The chain links TRBV30 to TRBJ1-3; weak D call: TRBD1 (6 bases). The CDR3 is made up of 14 amino acids. V lost 5 bases to trimming and J lost 0 bases, with 11 bases between them. The V gene's germline CDR1 is GTSNPN and CDR2 SVGIG (reference sequence).

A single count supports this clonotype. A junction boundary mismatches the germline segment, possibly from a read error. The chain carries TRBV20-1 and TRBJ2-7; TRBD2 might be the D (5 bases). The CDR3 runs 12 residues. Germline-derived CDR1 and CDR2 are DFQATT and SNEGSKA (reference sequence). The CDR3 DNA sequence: TGCAGTGCTACACGAGACACAGCGGAACTAGTCTTC. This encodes CSATRDTAELVF.

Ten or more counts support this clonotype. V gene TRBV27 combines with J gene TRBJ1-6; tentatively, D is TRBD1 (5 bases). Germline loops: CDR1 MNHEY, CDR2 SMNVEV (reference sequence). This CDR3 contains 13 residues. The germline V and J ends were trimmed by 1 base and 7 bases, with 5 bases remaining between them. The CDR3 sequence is CASSLWGNSPLHF. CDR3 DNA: TGTGCCAGCAGTTTATGGGGGAATTCACCCCTCCACTTT.

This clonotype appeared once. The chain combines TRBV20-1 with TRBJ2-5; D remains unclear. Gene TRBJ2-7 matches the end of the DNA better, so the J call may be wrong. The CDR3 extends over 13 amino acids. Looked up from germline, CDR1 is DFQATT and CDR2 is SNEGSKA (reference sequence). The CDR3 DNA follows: TGCAGTGCTAGGAACCTGTACTCCTACGAGCAGTACTTC. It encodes CSARNLYSYEQYF.

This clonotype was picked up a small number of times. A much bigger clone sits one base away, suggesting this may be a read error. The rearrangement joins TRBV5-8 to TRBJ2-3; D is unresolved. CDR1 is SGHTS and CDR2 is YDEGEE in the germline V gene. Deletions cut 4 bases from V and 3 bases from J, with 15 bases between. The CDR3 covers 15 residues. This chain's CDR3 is CASSVRPTLTDTQYF. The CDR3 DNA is TGTGCCAGCAGCGTCCGCCCCACCCTTACAGATACGCAGTATTTT.

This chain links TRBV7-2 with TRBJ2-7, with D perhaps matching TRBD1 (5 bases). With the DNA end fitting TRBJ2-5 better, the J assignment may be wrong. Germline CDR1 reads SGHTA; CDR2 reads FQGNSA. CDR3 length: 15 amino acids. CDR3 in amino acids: CASSPEGAGQETQYF. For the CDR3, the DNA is TGTGCCAGCTCCCCCGAAGGGGCAGGACAAGAGACCCAGTACTTC.